The 27 T cell receptor beta chains below come from one sample, sequenced in a study of T cells in Graves' hyperthyroidism and ophthalmopathy. The TCR beta CDR3 regions underwent amplification using RNA transcripts as the source. The HTBI primer set drove a first-round RT-PCR of the TCR CDR3. TCRdb called the multiplex PCR reads again in MiXCR, with one record for every CDR3 protein. Of roughly 600,000 distinct CDR3 sequences listed, about 14% are singletons. The sample was blood. These receptor sequences come from a woman aged 50 to 60 with Graves' ophthalmopathy.

This clonotype came up many times. This sequence joins TRBV6-2 or TRBV6-3 and TRBJ1-1, with D perhaps TRBD1 (5 bases). Trimming cost V 6 bases and J 0 bases, with 5 bases left between them. Germline loops: CDR1 MNHEY, CDR2 SVGEGT. CDR3 length: 12 amino acids. The CDR3 coding sequence is TGTGCCAGCAGGACAGTGAACACTGAAGCTTTCTTT. Translated, it gives CASRTVNTEAFF.

There are a few counts of this clonotype. In DNA form, the CDR3 reads TGTGCCAGCAGCGACATAGCGGGAGGGCCAGGAGATACGCAGTATTTT. Translation: CASSDIAGGPGDTQYF. The rearrangement uses TRBV9 and TRBJ2-3; 11 nucleotides line up with TRBD2. Germline V gene data show CDR1 as SGDLS and CDR2 as YYNGEE. The CDR3 covers 16 residues. The V segment lost 3 bases and the J segment 5 bases; nucleotides outside the gene matches: 8.

This clonotype was seen many times. V and J are TRBV27 and TRBJ2-7; 11 nucleotides agree with TRBD1. Germline V CDR1 and CDR2: MNHEY, SMNVEV (reference sequence). The CDR3 runs to 17 residues. V trimming: 2 bases; J trimming: 0 bases; junction bases outside the gene matches: 6. The CDR3 DNA reads as TGTGCCAGCAGTTTAGGGATAGGGACAGGGGGCTCCTACGAGCAGTACTTC. Translating it yields CASSLGIGTGGSYEQYF.

This clonotype was seen only a few times. This rearrangement joins TRBV15 to TRBJ2-2; 16 nucleotides agree with TRBD2. The CDR3 runs 14 residues. Germline CDR1 and CDR2: LNHNV and YYDKDF (reference sequence). CDR3 nucleotide sequence: TGTGCGGGACTAGCGGGAGGGTACACCGGGGAGCTGTTTTTT. Its protein product is CAGLAGGYTGELFF.

This clonotype has just a few counts. The chain couples TRBV9 to TRBJ2-7; D tentatively reads TRBD1 or TRBD2 (6 bases each). The V and J ends lost 4 bases and 2 bases respectively, with 16 bases between them. Germline-derived CDR1 and CDR2 are SGDLS and YYNGEE. The CDR3 runs to 15 residues. The CDR3 region has the DNA TGTGCCAGCAGCCCATCCCCGGGGGCGCCCTACGAGCAGTACTTC. Translated: CASSPSPGAPYEQYF.

This clonotype was detected many times. The CDR3 sequence: CATSRELQGHQPQHF. The CDR3 region has the DNA TGTGCCACCAGCAGAGAACTACAGGGCCATCAGCCCCAGCATTTT. This chain joins TRBV15 and TRBJ1-5; maybe TRBD1 (6 bases). The CDR3 sequence is 15 residues long. Germline-derived CDR1 and CDR2 are LNHNV and YYDKDF (reference sequence). The ends were cut back, 0 bases at V and 5 bases at J, with 11 bases in the middle.

Only a few counts were recorded for this clonotype. The rearrangement uses TRBV6-2 or TRBV6-3 and TRBJ2-3; 9 bases agree with TRBD1. The V gene's germline CDR1 is MNHEY and CDR2 SVGEGT. Unmatched junction bases numbered 7, after V lost 2 bases and J lost 4 bases. The CDR3 is made up of 16 amino acids. Here the CDR3 reads CASSYTGTGRADTQYF. The CDR3 nucleotides read TGTGCCAGCAGTTACACGGGGACAGGGCGAGCAGATACGCAGTATTTT.

This clonotype was picked up many times. V is TRBV2 and J is TRBJ2-7; TRBD2 agrees at 8 bases. The germline gives CDR1 SNHLY, CDR2 FYNNEI. This CDR3 spans 16 amino acids. With V trimmed by 5 bases and J by 4 bases, 13 bases remained unmatched. The CDR3 loop reads CASSNRMAGGRYEQYF. The CDR3 DNA sequence: TGTGCCAGCAGTAACAGAATGGCGGGAGGTCGGTACGAGCAGTACTTC.

This clonotype was counted ten times or more. This chain joins TRBV28 and TRBJ2-3; D tentatively fits TRBD1 or TRBD2 (6 bases each). V was shortened by 8 bases and J by 2 bases, with 26 bases between the two germline ends. The CDR3 runs 18 residues. Germline V CDR1 and CDR2: MDHEN, SYDVKM. CDR3: CASGRGAEKQDYTDTQYF. The DNA of the CDR3 is TGTGCCAGCGGAAGGGGGGCGGAGAAACAGGATTACACAGATACGCAGTATTTT.

This clonotype was found many times. This sequence joins TRBV18 and TRBJ2-2; 9 nucleotides agree with TRBD2. The CDR3 is made up of 15 amino acids. Germline CDR1 and CDR2: KGHSH and LQKENI. The V gene end was trimmed by 3 bases and the J gene end by 7 bases; junction bases not matched to a gene: 6. The CDR3 is CASSPLAGVDGELFF. CDR3 sequence (DNA): TGTGCCAGCTCACCCTTAGCGGGAGTGGACGGGGAGCTGTTTTTT.

This clonotype came up a few times. The V and J genes are TRBV20-1 and TRBJ2-1; the match to TRBD2 covers 10 bases. The CDR3 is 15 amino acids. V dropped 0 bases and J dropped 7; count of bases not matched to a gene: 6. Germline CDR1 DFQATT, CDR2 SNEGSKA (reference sequence). The CDR3 sequence is CSARDRAGGPNEQFF. CDR3 in DNA: TGCAGTGCTAGAGACCGAGCGGGAGGGCCGAATGAGCAGTTCTTC.

This clonotype has at least ten counts. The chain couples TRBV5-1 to TRBJ2-6; D gene ambiguous. The CDR3 extends over 14 amino acids. The V end was cut by 0 bases, the J end by 9 bases, with 10 bases between. Germline V gene lookup returns CDR1 SGHRS and CDR2 YFSETQ. CDR3 protein: CASSLARSINVLTF. The CDR3 DNA reads TGCGCCAGCAGCTTGGCCAGGTCCATCAACGTCCTGACTTTC. The variable domain in full, with the rest retrieved from reference TRBV5-1 and TRBJ2-6, is KAGVTQTPRYLIKTRGQQVTLSCSPISGHRSVSWYQQTPGQGLQFLFEYFSETQRNKGNFPGRFSGRQFSNSRSEMNVSTLELGDSALYLCASSLARSINVLTFGAGSRLTVL.

This clonotype was counted a few times. V is TRBV20-1 and J is TRBJ2-4; 8 bases match TRBD2. This CDR3 contains 13 residues. The J segment lost 7 bases and the V segment lost 3 bases, leaving 5 bases of the junction unmatched. Germline CDR1 and CDR2: DFQATT and SNEGSKA (reference sequence). Written as DNA, the CDR3 is TGCAGTGCTAGGACGGGGGGGGGGAACATTCAGTACTTC. This gives the protein CSARTGGGNIQYF.

This clonotype was recorded a few times. The chain couples TRBV5-1 to TRBJ1-4; maybe TRBD1 (5 bases). V was trimmed by 4 bases and J by 6 bases, leaving 13 bases between them. CDR1 is SGHRS, CDR2 YFSETQ, per germline. The CDR3 contains 14 residues. CDR3 nucleotides: TGCGCCAGCAGCACCGAGGGAGGGGATGAAAAACTGTTTTTT. Translating it yields CASSTEGGDEKLFF.

At least ten counts were recorded for this clonotype. The genes are TRBV7-6 and TRBJ2-6, with D tentatively TRBD1 or TRBD2 (5 bases each). The germline V gene has CDR1 SGHVS and CDR2 FNYEAQ. V shed 5 bases and J shed 4 bases, with 24 bases lying between them. There are 19 residues in the CDR3. The CDR3 loop reads CASSQGEGRIGMGANVLTF. The CDR3 coding sequence is TGTGCCAGCAGCCAAGGAGAGGGGCGTATTGGAATGGGGGCCAACGTCCTGACTTTC. The whole variable domain, remainder taken from reference TRBV7-6 and TRBJ2-6, is GAGVSQSPRYKVTKRGQDVALRCDPISGHVSLYWYRQALGQGPEFLTYFNYEAQQDKSGLPNDRFSAERPEGSISTLTIQRTEQRDSAMYRCASSQGEGRIGMGANVLTFGAGSRLTVL.

V usage is TRBV19 and J usage is TRBJ2-7, with D perhaps given as TRBD1 or TRBD2 (7 bases each). Germline V gene data show CDR1 as LNHDA and CDR2 as SQIVND (reference sequence). Deletions cut 3 bases from V and 4 bases from J, with 10 bases between. The CDR3 spans 13 residues. The CDR3 here is CASSIRGGYEQYF. The CDR3, as DNA: TGTGCCAGTAGTATCAGGGGGGGTTACGAGCAGTACTTC.

In this sample, this clonotype turned up many times. The chain is built from TRBV9 and TRBJ2-7; D perhaps matches TRBD2 (6 bases). Between the trimmed V and J ends, which lost 0 bases and 2 bases, there was a span of 9 bases. The germline CDR1 and CDR2 sequences are SGDLS and YYNGEE. CDR3 size: 14 residues. The DNA of the CDR3 is TGTGCCAGCAGCGTAGCCGCTAGCGCCTACGAGCAGTACTTC. It yields the protein CASSVAASAYEQYF.

This clonotype was counted ten times or more. This chain links TRBV5-1 with TRBJ2-7; 10 positions match TRBD2. Germline CDR1 and CDR2: SGHRS and YFSETQ. The V gene end was trimmed by 6 bases and the J gene end by 5 bases; junction bases not matched to a gene: 5. This CDR3 contains 13 residues. CDR3 residues: CASKREGRNEQYF. CDR3 coding DNA: TGCGCCAGCAAGCGGGAGGGCCGGAACGAGCAGTACTTC.

This clonotype was seen more than once but under ten times. This chain uses TRBV29-1 with TRBJ2-3, with D possibly matching TRBD2 (5 bases). Germline V gives CDR1 SQVTM, CDR2 ANQGSEA. V lost 4 bases and J 1 base, leaving 9 bases between the germline ends. The CDR3 sequence is 13 residues long. The CDR3 nucleotides are TGCAGCGTTGTAGCGCCTCGCACAGATACGCAGTATTTT. It codes for CSVVAPRTDTQYF.

This chain connects TRBV27 to TRBJ2-7, with D unresolved. Germline CDR1 reads MNHEY; CDR2 reads SMNVEV (reference sequence). The CDR3 totals 16 residues. Trimming removed 3 bases from V and 0 bases from J, with 15 bases in between. This CDR3 reads CASSLSKTVISYEQYF. The CDR3 region has the DNA TGTGCCAGCAGTTTGTCAAAGACGGTGATCTCCTACGAGCAGTACTTC.

In its sample, this clonotype was seen many times. The V and J genes are TRBV12-5 and TRBJ2-1, with TRBD1 as a possible D gene (5 bases). Germline-derived CDR1 and CDR2 are LGHNT and FRNRAP. Between the trimmed V and J ends, which lost 7 bases and 3 bases, there was a span of 13 bases. The CDR3 runs 14 residues. The CDR3: CASASGHNYNEQFF. CDR3 DNA sequence: TGTGCTAGTGCCTCAGGGCATAACTACAATGAGCAGTTCTTC. The full variable domain, in which reference TRBV12-5 and TRBJ2-1 provide the parts outside the CDR3, is DARVTQTPRHKVTEMGQEVTMRCQPILGHNTVFWYRQTMMQGLELLAYFRNRAPLDDSGMPKDRFSAEMPDATLATLKIQPSEPRDSAVYFCASASGHNYNEQFFGPGTRLTVL.

The gene calls are TRBV30 and TRBJ2-1; 8 bases line up with TRBD2. The J segment lost 3 bases and the V segment lost 0 bases, leaving 4 bases of the junction unmatched. There are 15 residues in the CDR3. In germline, CDR1 is GTSNPN, CDR2 SVGIG (reference sequence). CDR3 DNA sequence: TGTGCCTGGAGTGTAATAAGCGGGAGCTACAATGAGCAGTTCTTC. Its protein product is CAWSVISGSYNEQFF.

V is TRBV12-5 and J is TRBJ2-6; 8 bases agree with TRBD2. CDR1 is LGHNT, CDR2 FRNRAP, per germline. The CDR3 sequence is 18 residues long. Trimming removed 2 bases from V and 1 base from J; junction bases left unmatched: 7. The CDR3 sequence: CASGLREGLSSGANVLTF. In DNA form, the CDR3 reads TGTGCTAGTGGTTTGCGGGAGGGCCTTTCGTCTGGGGCCAACGTCCTGACTTTC.

The V and J genes are TRBV12-3 or TRBV12-4 and TRBJ1-1; 7 positions match TRBD1. V shed 6 bases and J 4 bases; nucleotides not matched to a gene: 11. CDR3 size: 15 residues. The CDR3 loop is CASSQLQGSGTEAFF. CDR3 nucleotide sequence: TGTGCCAGCAGCCAACTACAGGGGTCGGGCACTGAAGCTTTCTTT.

This clonotype was seen repeatedly, ten times or more. V and J are TRBV6-1 and TRBJ2-1; TRBD2 agrees at 14 bases. J gave up 8 bases and V 5 bases, and 11 bases lay outside the gene matches. The length of the CDR3 is 17 residues. Germline V CDR1 and CDR2: MNHNS, SASEGT. The CDR3, as DNA: TGTGCCAGCAGTAAAGGGACTAGCGGGAGACTACGGTATGAGCAGTTCTTC. It yields the protein CASSKGTSGRLRYEQFF.

There are many counts of this clonotype. The DNA of the CDR3 is TGTGCCAGCAGTTTTGTTGGGACAGGGGCGGACGAGCAGTACTTC. Its translation is CASSFVGTGADEQYF. The V and J genes are TRBV27 and TRBJ2-7, with 10 bases identical to TRBD1. Per the germline V gene, CDR1 is MNHEY and CDR2 is SMNVEV (reference sequence). The J segment lost 5 bases and the V segment lost 3 bases, leaving 7 bases of the junction unmatched. This CDR3 has 15 residues.

A remark on this clonotype: It may be a read error: a sequence one base away is much more abundant. This chain joins TRBV27 and TRBJ2-1; possibly TRBD2 for D (5 bases). Germline loops: CDR1 MNHEY, CDR2 SMNVEV (reference sequence). With 11 bases removed from V and 7 bases from J, the gap between germline ends came to 18 bases. The CDR3 spans 13 residues. CDR3 loop: CAGGLRGRNEQFF. The CDR3 region has the DNA TGTGCCGGCGGGCTTAGAGGGAGAAATGAGCAGTTCTTC.